This TCR beta chain was captured by sequencing in a study of CD8+ T cells in alopecia areata. About the study: Tofacitinib was taken orally by treated patients, and the dose was 5 to 10 mg twice daily.

This clone has only a few counts. Trimming pared 6 bases from V and 2 bases from J, leaving 8 bases between. Germline CDR1 is ENHRY and CDR2 is SYGVKD. The CDR3 extends over 12 amino acids. RNA, once extracted, was reverse transcribed into cDNA for use as the sequencing template. The assay was immunoSEQ multiplex PCR, and TCRdb's table has in-frame clones only and misses some. The sample consists of roughly 280,000 clones, 60% of them appearing once. Regarding treatment: oral pan-JAK inhibitor, 5-10 mg twice daily. CD4+ and CD8+ T cells were sorted from PBMCs stained for CD3, CD4 and CD8. This specimen was CD4+ T cells sorted from blood, taken around week 54, from a patient treated with tofacitinib. V gene TRBV10-3 combines with J gene TRBJ2-7; D gene unclear. The source is a human donor with alopecia areata. Here the CDR3 reads CAIRSGAYEQYF. The DNA of the CDR3 is TGTGCCATCAGAAGTGGAGCCTACGAGCAGTACTTC.